One sample yielded the 14 T cell receptor beta chains listed below, sequenced in a study of response to subunit inactivated influenza vaccine. TCRdb redid the calling of the RT-PCR reads with MiXCR, one entry per CDR3 protein. This sample has a few hundred thousand distinct CDR3 sequences, with about a fifth found just once. The source was PBMCs from blood, collected approximately 20 months after vaccination. The receptors shown here come from a man aged 50 to 69 who received an inactivated influenza vaccine.

The chain links TRBV29-1 to TRBJ1-2, with 8 bases that match TRBD1. Germline-derived CDR1 and CDR2 are SQVTM and ANQGSEA. This CDR3 is built from 13 residues. Trimming at V came to 6 bases and at J to 4 bases, leaving 7 bases not matched to a gene. CDR3: CSVQGAPGYGYTF. CDR3 in DNA: TGCAGCGTCCAGGGGGCGCCCGGCTATGGCTACACCTTC.

This clonotype was detected many times. J is TRBJ1-5 and V is TRBV29-1; no clear D. The V gene's germline CDR1 is SQVTM and CDR2 ANQGSEA. The CDR3 totals 13 residues. Trimming pared 6 bases from V and 5 bases from J, leaving 14 bases between. This CDR3 is CSVLVALDQPQHF. For the CDR3, the DNA is TGCAGCGTCCTCGTGGCGCTTGATCAGCCCCAGCATTTT.

This clonotype showed up just a few times. This chain's CDR3 is CASSLTTSNNEQFF. Here the CDR3 DNA reads TGTGCCAGCAGCCTGACCACTAGCAACAATGAGCAGTTCTTC. The chain carries TRBV7-2 and TRBJ2-1, with D possibly matching TRBD2 (6 bases). The V end lost 5 bases, the J end lost 5 bases, and 13 bases lay between the germline ends. CDR3 length: 14 amino acids. Germline V gene data show CDR1 as SGHTA and CDR2 as FQGNSA.

CDR3 sequence: CASRGQGGRAEKLFF. In DNA form, the CDR3 reads TGTGCCAGCAGGGGACAGGGGGGTCGCGCTGAAAAACTGTTTTTT. The chain links TRBV2 to TRBJ1-4, with TRBD1 matching 11 bases. The germline V gene encodes CDR1 SNHLY and CDR2 FYNNEI. This CDR3 region has 15 residues. J was trimmed by 7 bases and V by 6 bases; bases with no gene match: 7.

CDR3 loop: CASSVAIGSNEQFF. CDR3 DNA sequence: TGTGCCAGCAGCGTAGCGATAGGGAGTAATGAGCAGTTCTTC. This chain links TRBV9 with TRBJ2-1; TRBD2 is a possible D gene (5 bases). The V end was cut by 0 bases, the J end by 7 bases, with 11 bases between. The CDR3 runs to 14 residues. CDR1 SGDLS and CDR2 YYNGEE come from the germline V gene.

The rearrangement uses TRBV6-5 and TRBJ2-3; 7 bases match TRBD1. The germline gives CDR1 MNHEY, CDR2 SVGAGI. The junction had 5 bases not matched to a gene; V was cut back by 1 base and J by 4 bases. The CDR3 totals 15 residues. The CDR3 spells CASSYWQGVSDTQYF. CDR3 nucleotide sequence: TGTGCCAGCAGTTACTGGCAGGGGGTCTCAGATACGCAGTATTTT.

V is TRBV6-2 or TRBV6-3 and J is TRBJ2-3; tentative D call: TRBD1 (6 bases). This CDR3 spans 16 amino acids. Germline values: CDR1 MNHEY, CDR2 SVGEGT. V lost 10 bases, J lost 6 bases, and 26 bases lay in between. The DNA for the CDR3 is TGTGCCACACTCGAAAGGTTGGGCAGGGGCCTCGATACGCAGTATTTT. Protein product: CATLERLGRGLDTQYF.

The sample holds a few counts of this clonotype. The gene calls are TRBV7-2 and TRBJ2-5; 11 bases are shared with TRBD2. The CDR3 sequence is 15 residues long. Germline trimming cut 3 bases from V and 5 bases from J; bases unmatched to any gene: 5. Germline V gene lookup returns CDR1 SGHTA and CDR2 FQGNSA. Here the CDR3 DNA reads TGTGCCAGCAGCTTTGGGACTAGCGGACCGGAGACCCAGTACTTC. This translates into CASSFGTSGPETQYF. The full variable domain, its missing parts supplied by reference TRBV7-2 and TRBJ2-5, is GAGVSQSPSNKVTEKGKDVELRCDPISGHTALYWYRQSLGQGLEFLIYFQGNSAPDKSGLPSDRFSAERTGGSVSTLTIQRTQQEDSAVYLCASSFGTSGPETQYFGPGTRLLVL.

The V gene is TRBV5-5, the J gene TRBJ1-5, with D hard to call. CDR3 length: 12 amino acids. Germline V CDR1 and CDR2: SGHKS, YYEKEE (reference sequence). Trimming removed 0 bases at V and 5 bases at J, with 3 bases between. The CDR3 DNA reads as TGTGCCAGCAGCTTGGATGATCAGCCCCAGCATTTT. Protein product: CASSLDDQPQHF.

This clonotype turned up a few times. The rearrangement uses TRBV12-3 or TRBV12-4 and TRBJ1-2; possibly TRBD1 for D (6 bases). Trimming took 8 bases from V and 2 from J, leaving 18 bases between them. This CDR3 is 15 amino acids long. This CDR3 is CASWWGAGENYGYTF. The CDR3 region has the DNA TGTGCCAGCTGGTGGGGGGCAGGGGAGAACTATGGCTACACCTTC.

This clonotype was found a few times. This chain joins TRBV29-1 and TRBJ2-3; a possible D gene is TRBD1 (5 bases). The CDR3 is 13 amino acids. V was cut by 1 base and J by 1 base, with 6 bases left in between. Germline lookup yields CDR1 SQVTM and CDR2 ANQGSEA. The CDR3 spells CSVEGGGTDTQYF. The DNA of the CDR3 is TGCAGCGTTGAAGGGGGCGGCACAGATACGCAGTATTTT.

V usage is TRBV12-3 or TRBV12-4 and J usage is TRBJ1-5; no definite D call. CDR3 length: 15 residues. Trimming stripped 1 base from V and 3 bases from J, with 10 bases between. CDR3 DNA: TGTGCCAGCAGTTTAGATGGAGTAGTCAATCAGCCCCAGCATTTT. This codes for CASSLDGVVNQPQHF.

The chain is built from TRBV6-2 or TRBV6-3 and TRBJ2-5; 7 nucleotides agree with TRBD2. CDR1 is MNHEY, CDR2 SVGEGT, per germline. This CDR3 is built from 16 residues. After removal of 6 bases from V and 0 bases from J, the junction contained 10 bases not matched to a gene. This CDR3 is CASSSRLADYQETQYF. Written as DNA, the CDR3 is TGTGCCAGCAGCTCCCGGCTAGCGGATTACCAAGAGACCCAGTACTTC.

This clonotype was seen a handful of times. This sequence joins TRBV18 and TRBJ1-4; TRBD1 might be the D (5 bases). Germline lookup yields CDR1 KGHSH and CDR2 LQKENI. This CDR3 has 17 residues. Deletions cut 3 bases from V and 2 bases from J, with 16 bases between. CDR3 amino acids: CASSPIRGAGTNEKLFF. DNA of the CDR3: TGTGCCAGCTCACCGATTAGGGGTGCCGGGACTAATGAAAAACTGTTTTTT.